This entry lists 30 T cell receptor beta chains sequenced from one sample in a study of CD4+ T cells in melanoma (dated by TCRdb to the early 2020s). Library generation was performed with the immunoSEQ multiplex PCR assay. TCRdb provides this immuneACCESS table in a form limited to in-frame rearrangements. Some clones are lacking; in checked studies, under half of them reflect an unresolved V gene, and why the rest are absent is not known. This sample gives 5,500 to 6,500 clones in total; approximately 68% of them show up just once. The leading ten clones occupy 24% of the sample. The material sequenced was cells from a culture (not recorded whether cultured in vitro). The receptors originated from a human donor with melanoma.

The chain has TRBV30 and TRBJ1-4; no firm D call. This CDR3 spans 14 amino acids. V was trimmed by 4 bases and J by 8 bases, leaving 17 bases between them. In germline, CDR1 is GTSNPN, CDR2 SVGIG (reference sequence). The CDR3 region is CAWTPGPRGEKLFF. Here the CDR3 DNA reads TGTGCCTGGACCCCCGGACCAAGAGGGGAAAAACTGTTTTTT.

This clone was observed a few times. This chain uses TRBV19 with TRBJ1-1; tentatively, D is TRBD1 (6 bases). This CDR3 spans 17 amino acids. Germline V CDR1 and CDR2: LNHDA, SQIVND (reference sequence). V was cut by 3 bases and J by 2 bases, with 19 bases left in between. The CDR3: CASSIGTGGAGNTEAFF. CDR3 in DNA: TGTGCCAGTAGTATCGGGACTGGGGGGGCAGGAAACACTGAAGCTTTCTTT.

This chain connects TRBV7-8 to TRBJ2-2; D gene unclear. The CDR3 has 16 residues. CDR1 and CDR2 from the germline V gene are SGHVS and FQNEAQ. Trimming took 5 bases from V and 1 from J, leaving 14 bases between them. The CDR3 reads CASSPAQLGNTGELFF. Written as DNA, the CDR3 is TGTGCCAGCAGCCCCGCGCAGCTAGGGAACACCGGGGAGCTGTTTTTT. The whole variable domain, remainder taken from reference TRBV7-8 and TRBJ2-2, is GAGVSQSPRYKVAKRGQDVALRCDPISGHVSLFWYQQALGQGPEFLTYFQNEAQLDKSGLPSDRFFAERPEGSVSTLKIQRTQQEDSAVYLCASSPAQLGNTGELFFGEGSRLTVL.

The chain joins TRBV5-1 to TRBJ2-7; tentatively, D is TRBD1 (6 bases). Trimming shortened V by 0 bases and J by 6 bases, and 10 bases separated the two germline ends. Per the germline V gene, CDR1 is SGHRS and CDR2 is YFSETQ. The CDR3 has 13 residues. CDR3 protein: CASSLEFRGEQYF. The CDR3 region has the DNA TGCGCCAGCAGCTTGGAGTTCAGGGGCGAGCAGTACTTC.

The chain couples TRBV6-5 to TRBJ1-2, with TRBD1 as a possible D gene (5 bases). This CDR3 spans 16 amino acids. Germline-derived CDR1 and CDR2 are MNHEY and SVGAGI. V shed 0 bases and J shed 0 bases, with 11 bases lying between them. CDR3 amino acids: CASSYSPGRSNYGYTF. CDR3 coding DNA: TGTGCCAGCAGTTACTCGCCAGGGAGGTCTAACTATGGCTACACCTTC.

The rearrangement joins TRBV18 to TRBJ2-1; D may be TRBD1 (5 bases). The CDR3 runs 14 residues. Trimming took off 2 bases at V and 9 bases at J, with 14 bases between the two ends. CDR1 and CDR2 (germline): KGHSH, LQKENI. CDR3 in amino acids: CASSPGSGSFEQFF. CDR3 nucleotide sequence: TGTGCCAGCTCACCAGGATCAGGGTCTTTTGAGCAGTTCTTC. Together with reference TRBV18 and TRBJ2-1, the CDR3 gives the full variable domain: NAGVMQNPRHLVRRRGQEARLRCSPMKGHSHVYWYRQLPEEGLKFMVYLQKENIIDESGMPKERFSAEFPKEGPSILRIQQVVRGDSAAYFCASSPGSGSFEQFFGPGTRLTVL.

The chain couples TRBV5-1 to TRBJ2-6; 7 bases match TRBD2. Germline V gives CDR1 SGHRS, CDR2 YFSETQ. CDR3 length equals 16 residues. J gave up 2 bases and V 4 bases, and 6 bases lay outside the gene matches. The DNA for the CDR3 is TGCGCCAGCAGCGAGGGCCGGGGGGCTGGGGCCAACGTCCTGACTTTC. It yields the protein CASSEGRGAGANVLTF.

V is TRBV7-3 and J is TRBJ2-7, with D maybe TRBD2 (5 bases). CDR1 is SGHTA, CDR2 FQGTGA, per germline. The V gene lost 2 bases and the J gene lost 6 bases, with 14 bases spanning the gap. The CDR3 loop spans 14 amino acids. The CDR3: CASSLHGGPAEQYF. The CDR3 region has the DNA TGTGCCAGCAGCTTACACGGAGGACCTGCCGAGCAGTACTTC. The variable domain in full, with the rest retrieved from reference TRBV7-3 and TRBJ2-7, is GAGVSQTPSNKVTEKGKYVELRCDPISGHTALYWYRQSLGQGPEFLIYFQGTGAADDSGLPNDRFFAVRPEGSVSTLKIQRTERGDSAVYLCASSLHGGPAEQYFGPGTRLTVT.

The V gene is TRBV6-5, the J gene TRBJ2-5; unclear D gene. The CDR3 is 14 residues long. Germline CDR1 is MNHEY and CDR2 is SVGAGI. Deletions cut 8 bases from V and 1 base from J, with 14 bases between. CDR3 in DNA: TGTGCCAGCCAAAAAGACACAATCCAAGAGACCCAGTACTTC. Its protein is CASQKDTIQETQYF.

This chain links TRBV7-6 with TRBJ2-1; 7 positions agree with TRBD1. V shed 6 bases, J shed 10 bases, and the junction held 18 bases outside the gene matches. CDR3 size: 16 residues. Looked up from germline, CDR1 is SGHVS and CDR2 is FNYEAQ. As DNA, the CDR3 is TGTGCCAGCAGTGTCCCACCCAACACAGGGGTCGGCGAGCAGTTCTTC. Amino acid sequence: CASSVPPNTGVGEQFF.

The chain links TRBV4-2 to TRBJ1-1; TRBD1 might be the D (5 bases). The CDR3 runs to 15 residues. The V gene lost 1 base and the J gene lost 1 base, with 10 bases spanning the gap. Looked up from germline, CDR1 is LGHNA and CDR2 is YNFKEQ. In DNA, the CDR3 is TGTGCCAGCAGCCAAGGGGGGGGATGGAACACTGAAGCTTTCTTT. Protein product: CASSQGGGWNTEAFF.

The chain uses TRBV28 and TRBJ2-7; no clear D gene. Germline assignment: CDR1 MDHEN and CDR2 SYDVKM. The CDR3 is made up of 12 amino acids. V was shortened by 3 bases and J by 6 bases, with 9 bases between the two germline ends. CDR3 in amino acids: CASSLSDAEQYF. CDR3 bases: TGTGCCAGCAGTTTGAGCGACGCCGAGCAGTACTTC. Using reference TRBV28 and TRBJ2-7 for the parts outside the CDR3, the full variable domain is DVKVTQSSRYLVKRTGEKVFLECVQDMDHENMFWYRQDPGLGLRLIYFSYDVKMKEKGDIPEGYSVSREKKERFSLILESASTNQTSMYLCASSLSDAEQYFGPGTRLTVT.

Details on this clone: Additional DNA sequences in this sample encode the identical CDR3. The chain has TRBV30 and TRBJ2-7; the match to TRBD1 covers 9 bases. The CDR3 length is 12 residues. The ends lost 4 bases at V and 4 bases at J; junction bases unmatched: 2. From germline, CDR1 is GTSNPN and CDR2 SVGIG (reference sequence). The CDR3, as DNA: TGTGCCTGGACGGGACAGGGTTACGAGCAGTACTTC. This translates into CAWTGQGYEQYF.

Sample share makes this clone medium-sized. V usage is TRBV7-3 and J usage is TRBJ2-1; 8 positions match TRBD2. The CDR3 contains 16 residues. The junction had 13 bases not matched to a gene; V was cut back by 5 bases and J by 7 bases. CDR1 is SGHTA, CDR2 FQGTGA, per germline. The CDR3 loop is CASSANPRGGLNEQFF. CDR3 in DNA: TGTGCCAGCAGCGCAAACCCCCGGGGGGGCCTGAATGAGCAGTTCTTC.

This clone is judged medium-sized (0.01 to 0.1%). DNA for the CDR3: TGTGCCAGCAGCGTAGCAGGGGGCGTAGACACCGGGGAGCTGTTTTTT. This encodes CASSVAGGVDTGELFF. V and J are TRBV9 and TRBJ2-2; 8 positions agree with TRBD1. The ends lost 0 bases at V and 3 bases at J; junction bases unmatched: 4. Germline CDR1 and CDR2: SGDLS and YYNGEE. The CDR3 has 16 amino acids. Full variable domain (missing parts from reference TRBV9 and TRBJ2-2): DSGVTQTPKHLITATGQRVTLRCSPRSGDLSVYWYQQSLDQGLQFLIQYYNGEERAKGNILERFSAQQFPDLHSELNLSSLELGDSALYFCASSVAGGVDTGELFFGEGSRLTVL.

The chain has TRBV5-5 and TRBJ1-6, with a tentative D call TRBD1 (6 bases). CDR3 length: 16 residues. Trimming cost V 3 bases and J 2 bases, with 12 bases left between them. The germline V gene has CDR1 SGHKS and CDR2 YYEKEE (reference sequence). The CDR3 DNA sequence: TGTGCCAGCAGCTGGGGGGGGCAGACCTATAATTCACCCCTCCACTTT. Protein product: CASSWGGQTYNSPLHF.

The J gene is TRBJ2-5, the V gene TRBV7-3; weak D call: TRBD1 (6 bases). The CDR3 has 13 residues. Trimming stripped 5 bases from V and 5 bases from J, with 12 bases between. The germline V gene encodes CDR1 SGHTA and CDR2 FQGTGA. The CDR3 DNA is TGTGCCAGCAGCAAAAACAGGGCTGAGACCCAGTACTTC. Translation: CASSKNRAETQYF.

This chain joins TRBV7-2 and TRBJ1-1; D gene uncertain. The CDR3 runs 15 residues. CDR1 SGHTA and CDR2 FQGNSA come from the germline V gene. V was pared by 0 bases and J by 0 bases, with 8 bases between. The CDR3 region has the DNA TGTGCCAGCAGCTTAGCGGGTCCCATGAACACTGAAGCTTTCTTT. It yields the protein CASSLAGPMNTEAFF.

The chain combines TRBV5-1 with TRBJ2-3, with 12 bases that match TRBD1. The CDR3 spans 17 residues. Per germline, CDR1 SGHRS and CDR2 YFSETQ. J was trimmed by 6 bases and V by 1 base; bases with no gene match: 9. In DNA, the CDR3 is TGCGCCAGCAGCTTGACCCCTCCGGGACAGGGGGCGGATACGCAGTATTTT. Amino acids: CASSLTPPGQGADTQYF. Full variable domain (remainder filled in from reference TRBV5-1 and TRBJ2-3): KAGVTQTPRYLIKTRGQQVTLSCSPISGHRSVSWYQQTPGQGLQFLFEYFSETQRNKGNFPGRFSGRQFSNSRSEMNVSTLELGDSALYLCASSLTPPGQGADTQYFGPGTRLTVL.

This clone was observed a handful of times. The CDR3 loop reads CASSLAWGQGNEQYF. The DNA for the CDR3 is TGTGCCAGCAGCTTAGCTTGGGGACAGGGTAACGAGCAGTACTTC. The V gene is TRBV7-6, the J gene TRBJ2-7, with 9 positions matching TRBD1. The CDR3 has 15 amino acids. Germline lookup yields CDR1 SGHVS and CDR2 FNYEAQ. Germline trimming cut 0 bases from V and 5 bases from J; bases unmatched to any gene: 5.

The chain carries TRBV4-3 and TRBJ2-7; no clear D. V lost 2 bases to trimming and J lost 2 bases, with 10 bases between them. The CDR3 is 14 amino acids. CDR1 LGHNA and CDR2 YSLEER come from the germline V gene. The CDR3 loop reads CASSQRDGTYEQYF. In nucleotides, the CDR3 is TGCGCCAGCAGCCAACGTGACGGTACCTACGAGCAGTACTTC.

This clone was recorded once. This chain uses TRBV7-3 with TRBJ1-3; D gene unclear. V was cut by 5 bases and J by 2 bases, with 13 bases left in between. The CDR3 has 15 amino acids. Germline CDR1 and CDR2: SGHTA and FQGTGA. CDR3 sequence (DNA): TGTGCCAGCAGCCGCGAGGGTCTACCTGGAAACACCATATATTTT. It is translated as CASSREGLPGNTIYF.

A few counts support this clone. The V gene is TRBV25-1, the J gene TRBJ1-4, with TRBD1 identical over 7 bases. Trimming removed 5 bases from V and 7 bases from J; junction bases left unmatched: 7. This CDR3 is 14 amino acids long. CDR1 and CDR2 (germline): MGHDK, SYGVNS. The CDR3 loop reads CASSKQGRGEKLFF. The CDR3 bases are TGTGCCAGCAGTAAACAGGGGCGAGGTGAAAAACTGTTTTTT.

This clone is medium-sized (0.01 to 0.1%). The chain joins TRBV19 to TRBJ1-5; D gene uncertain. The CDR3 loop spans 17 amino acids. The V end was cut by 2 bases, the J end by 0 bases, with 14 bases between. The germline V gene has CDR1 LNHDA and CDR2 SQIVND (reference sequence). The CDR3 sequence: CASSIFEGGYSNQPQHF. The DNA for the CDR3 is TGTGCCAGTAGTATATTCGAAGGCGGGTATAGCAATCAGCCCCAGCATTTT.

The rearrangement uses TRBV10-3 and TRBJ2-7; perhaps D is TRBD1 or TRBD2 (6 bases each). CDR3 length equals 15 residues. Trimming removed 6 bases at V and 5 bases at J, with 20 bases between. Germline CDR1 reads ENHRY; CDR2 reads SYGVKD. The CDR3: CAISRGGKGEHEQYF. In DNA, the CDR3 is TGTGCCATCAGCCGGGGCGGGAAGGGGGAGCACGAGCAGTACTTC.

This chain joins TRBV7-9 and TRBJ1-5; no reliable D call. This CDR3 spans 14 amino acids. The germline gives CDR1 SEHNR, CDR2 FQNEAQ (reference sequence). V was cut by 6 bases and J by 3 bases, with 12 bases left in between. CDR3 sequence (DNA): TGTGCCAGCAGTCCGGACGGAAACAATCAGCCCCAGCATTTT. It codes for CASSPDGNNQPQHF. Supplemented by reference TRBV7-9 and TRBJ1-5, the full variable domain reads DTGVSQNPRHKITKRGQNVTFRCDPISEHNRLYWYRQTLGQGPEFLTYFQNEAQLEKSRLLSDRFSAERPKGSFSTLEIQRTEQGDSAMYLCASSPDGNNQPQHFGDGTRLSIL.

V and J are TRBV9 and TRBJ2-7, with D possibly TRBD1 on 5 matching bases. Trimming took 0 bases from V and 4 from J, leaving 26 bases between them. Germline V gene lookup returns CDR1 SGDLS and CDR2 YYNGEE. This CDR3 spans 19 amino acids. The CDR3 region has the DNA TGTGCCAGCAGCGTAGCGGACATAATCGGGCCTCCCCCAAATTACGAGCAGTACTTC. Its protein product is CASSVADIIGPPPNYEQYF.

The CDR3 DNA is TGTGCCAGCAGTTACAGTGGGGTCGAAGGAGATGGCTACACCTTC. Translated: CASSYSGVEGDGYTF. The J gene is TRBJ1-2, the V gene TRBV6-5; D unresolved. Germline V CDR1 and CDR2: MNHEY, SVGAGI. Trimming took 2 bases from V and 6 from J, leaving 16 bases between them. There are 15 residues in the CDR3.

This clone was counted between two and nine times. The rearrangement uses TRBV29-1 and TRBJ2-7; TRBD2 is a possible D gene (5 bases). CDR3 size: 15 residues. Per the germline V gene, CDR1 is SQVTM and CDR2 is ANQGSEA. V dropped 4 bases and J dropped 6 bases, with 22 bases sitting between them. The CDR3 loop is CSVVSRTPGSFEQYF. As DNA, the CDR3 is TGCAGCGTTGTTTCCAGGACTCCGGGATCGTTCGAGCAGTACTTC.

By sample fraction, this clone is medium-sized. The chain joins TRBV29-1 to TRBJ1-1; 8 nucleotides align to TRBD1. The CDR3 has 14 amino acids. Germline lookup yields CDR1 SQVTM and CDR2 ANQGSEA. V gave up 7 bases and J gave up 4 bases; unmatched junction bases: 11. Here the CDR3 reads CSATTRTGSTEAFF. The CDR3 bases are TGCAGCGCGACCACGAGGACAGGGAGCACTGAAGCTTTCTTT.